One sample yielded the 22 T cell receptor beta chains listed below, sequenced in a study of shared clonotypes between healthy human individuals. Sequencing was performed with immunoSEQ multiplex PCR; in TCRdb, only in-frame clones are kept and a portion is missing. The sample holds about 800,000 clones, around 96% seen once. The naive CD8 population came from CD45RO-negative cells selected for CCR7, without terminally differentiated effector memory CD45RA+ cells. The source material was naive CD8+ T cells sorted from blood. These TCRs come from a man in his thirties or forties in good health.

The chain employs TRBV7-2 and TRBJ2-7; D is perhaps TRBD1 or TRBD2 (5 bases each). The CDR3 is 12 amino acids. The germline V and J ends were trimmed by 2 bases and 6 bases, with 8 bases remaining between them. CDR1 and CDR2 from the germline V gene are SGHTA and FQGNSA. The DNA for the CDR3 is TGTGCCAGCAGCTTATGGGGACGCGAGCAGTACTTC. The encoded protein is CASSLWGREQYF.

This chain links TRBV7-2 with TRBJ2-6, with D possibly being TRBD1 (6 bases). Germline V gene sequence: CDR1 SGHTA, CDR2 FQGNSA. V was cut by 2 bases and J by 1 base, with 12 bases left in between. This CDR3 is 17 amino acids long. The CDR3 coding sequence is TGTGCCAGCAGCTTATGGACACAGGGTTCTGGGGCCAACGTCCTGACTTTC. Translating it yields CASSLWTQGSGANVLTF.

The rearrangement uses TRBV10-1 and TRBJ2-1; D is unresolved. V gave up 7 bases and J gave up 7 bases, with 20 bases separating them. Germline CDR1 reads WNHNN; CDR2 reads SYGVQD (reference sequence). This CDR3 spans 15 amino acids. CDR3 coding DNA: TGCGCCAGCACTTTGTGCAGAAGAGAGCCGAATGAGCAGTTCTTC. Amino acids: CASTLCRREPNEQFF.

The gene calls are TRBV7-9 and TRBJ1-1; D call uncertain. The CDR3 extends over 14 amino acids. The germline V gene encodes CDR1 SEHNR and CDR2 FQNEAQ (reference sequence). The ends were cut back, 5 bases at V and 1 base at J, with 11 bases in the middle. In DNA, the CDR3 is TGTGCCAGCAGCCCTACGACAACGAACACTGAAGCTTTCTTT. Protein product: CASSPTTTNTEAFF.

This clone was seen a handful of times. The V and J genes are TRBV6-6 and TRBJ1-1; D is unresolved. Germline assignment: CDR1 MNHNY and CDR2 SVGAGI (reference sequence). There are 11 residues in the CDR3. The V gene lost 4 bases and the J gene lost 6 bases, with 6 bases spanning the gap. The chain's CDR3 is CASSLPSEAFF. The DNA of the CDR3 is TGTGCCAGCAGTTTGCCGTCTGAAGCTTTCTTT.

The genes are TRBV9 and TRBJ2-2; no firm D call. The CDR3 length is 15 residues. Germline CDR1 reads SGDLS; CDR2 reads YYNGEE. The V gene lost 4 bases and the J gene lost 3 bases, with 13 bases spanning the gap. CDR3 DNA: TGTGCCAGCAGCCCCATGGACCTCGACACCGGGGAGCTGTTTTTT. It yields the protein CASSPMDLDTGELFF.

The chain employs TRBV28 and TRBJ1-5, with D possibly being TRBD1 (5 bases). The CDR3 is made up of 14 amino acids. Trimming stripped 3 bases from V and 6 bases from J, with 12 bases between. Looked up from germline, CDR1 is MDHEN and CDR2 is SYDVKM. This CDR3 reads CASSFGIGVQPQHF. The CDR3 bases are TGTGCCAGCAGTTTCGGTATAGGGGTTCAGCCCCAGCATTTT.

This chain joins TRBV10-3 and TRBJ2-5; D unresolved. V gave up 2 bases and J gave up 4 bases, with 5 bases separating them. The CDR3 is 12 residues long. The V gene's germline CDR1 is ENHRY and CDR2 SYGVKD. The CDR3 is CAISELRETQYF. The CDR3 coding sequence is TGTGCCATCAGTGAGCTTCGAGAGACCCAGTACTTC.

The chain employs TRBV5-1 and TRBJ2-5; D remains ambiguous. V lost 4 bases and J lost 2, with 9 bases in between. This CDR3 comprises 13 residues. Germline lookup yields CDR1 SGHRS and CDR2 YFSETQ. DNA for the CDR3: TGCGCCAGCAGCCAACTTCCACAAGAGACCCAGTACTTC. It codes for CASSQLPQETQYF.

The chain uses TRBV27 and TRBJ1-5; 11 nucleotides agree with TRBD1. The length of the CDR3 is 16 residues. The V gene's germline CDR1 is MNHEY and CDR2 SMNVEV (reference sequence). The ends lost 4 bases at V and 2 bases at J; junction bases unmatched: 4. CDR3 sequence: CASSSGTGGRNQPQHF. CDR3 DNA sequence: TGTGCCAGCAGTTCCGGGACAGGGGGTCGCAATCAGCCCCAGCATTTT.

The rearrangement links TRBV15 to TRBJ2-7; D is perhaps TRBD2 (6 bases). V was shortened by 8 bases and J by 3 bases, with 14 bases between the two germline ends. The CDR3 loop spans 13 amino acids. Germline CDR1 LNHNV, CDR2 YYDKDF (reference sequence). CDR3: CATAGLRSYEQYF. CDR3 nucleotides: TGTGCCACCGCGGGACTGCGAAGCTACGAGCAGTACTTC.

The chain has TRBV6-6 and TRBJ2-1; 9 bases map to TRBD2. Germline V CDR1 and CDR2: MNHNY, SVGAGI (reference sequence). This CDR3 contains 16 residues. Trimming at V came to 0 bases and at J to 7 bases, leaving 7 bases not matched to a gene. CDR3 region: CASSYSGLAGNNEQFF. CDR3 DNA sequence: TGTGCCAGCAGTTACTCTGGGCTAGCGGGAAATAATGAGCAGTTCTTC.

The chain carries TRBV5-5 and TRBJ2-5; TRBD1 or TRBD2 may be the D gene (5 bases each). Trimming took 1 base from V and 10 from J, leaving 17 bases between them. Germline CDR1 and CDR2: SGHKS and YYEKEE (reference sequence). The CDR3 has 14 amino acids. For the CDR3, the DNA is TGTGCCAGCAGCTTGTCCGGGGCAGGGAGTAACCAGTACTTC. Translated: CASSLSGAGSNQYF.

The V and J genes are TRBV28 and TRBJ2-1, with D perhaps TRBD2 (6 bases). Per the germline V gene, CDR1 is MDHEN and CDR2 is SYDVKM. The CDR3 length is 13 residues. The ends were cut back, 7 bases at V and 2 bases at J, with 9 bases in the middle. The CDR3 spells CASTAGTYNEQFF. In nucleotides, the CDR3 is TGTGCCAGCACTGCGGGAACCTACAATGAGCAGTTCTTC. The variable domain in full, completed from reference TRBV28 and TRBJ2-1, reads DVKVTQSSRYLVKRTGEKVFLECVQDMDHENMFWYRQDPGLGLRLIYFSYDVKMKEKGDIPEGYSVSREKKERFSLILESASTNQTSMYLCASTAGTYNEQFFGPGTRLTVL.

V gene TRBV2 combines with J gene TRBJ1-2, with 9 bases fitting TRBD1. J gave up 4 bases and V 4 bases, and 4 bases lay outside the gene matches. This CDR3 is built from 14 residues. Germline V CDR1 and CDR2: SNHLY, FYNNEI. CDR3 residues: CASSGDRERYGYTF. As DNA, the CDR3 is TGTGCCAGCAGTGGGGACAGGGAACGCTATGGCTACACCTTC.

The chain has TRBV6-5 and TRBJ2-7, with D uncertain. V dropped 3 bases and J dropped 2 bases, with 14 bases sitting between them. Germline CDR1 and CDR2: MNHEY and SVGAGI. This CDR3 contains 15 residues. The CDR3 DNA is TGTGCCAGCAGTTATGAGGAGAAACTTCCCTACGAGCAGTACTTC. Amino acid sequence: CASSYEEKLPYEQYF.

This chain connects TRBV6-5 to TRBJ2-3; 7 nucleotides match TRBD2. V gave up 8 bases and J gave up 4 bases; unmatched junction bases: 9. Germline-derived CDR1 and CDR2 are MNHEY and SVGAGI. The CDR3 runs 14 residues. CDR3 residues: CASAAGVFPDTQYF. DNA of the CDR3: TGTGCCAGCGCCGCGGGAGTCTTCCCAGATACGCAGTATTTT.

The V and J genes are TRBV29-1 and TRBJ2-5, with TRBD2 matching 11 bases. CDR3 size: 13 residues. Germline V CDR1 and CDR2: SQVTM, ANQGSEA. V was clipped by 3 bases and J by 3 bases; unmatched bases: 0. The CDR3 bases are TGCAGCGTTGAGGGACTAGCGGAAGAGACCCAGTACTTC. Translation: CSVEGLAEETQYF.

The rearrangement links TRBV11-2 to TRBJ1-5; D call uncertain. Germline-derived CDR1 and CDR2 are SGHAT and FQNNGV. The CDR3 extends over 15 amino acids. V lost 1 base and J lost 0, with 7 bases in between. CDR3 in DNA: TGTGCCAGCAGCTTAGGGGAAAATAGCAATCAGCCCCAGCATTTT. Translating gives CASSLGENSNQPQHF.

The chain is built from TRBV27 and TRBJ2-7, with 8 bases that match TRBD2. CDR1 MNHEY and CDR2 SMNVEV come from the germline V gene (reference sequence). The trim removed 5 bases at V and 3 bases at J, leaving 6 bases unmatched. This CDR3 spans 14 amino acids. CDR3 coding DNA: TGTGCCAGCAGTCCCGGGGGGGGCTACTACGAGCAGTACTTC. Translation: CASSPGGGYYEQYF.

The chain carries TRBV4-3 and TRBJ2-3; D is ambiguous. CDR1 and CDR2 (germline): LGHNA, YSLEER. Trimming stripped 2 bases from V and 3 bases from J, with 12 bases between. This CDR3 region has 15 residues. CDR3 sequence reads: CASSQTITSTDTQYF. CDR3 bases: TGCGCCAGCAGCCAAACCATTACATCGACAGATACGCAGTATTTT.

This CDR3 is CSVGRVAGGQETQYF. In DNA, the CDR3 is TGCAGCGTCGGTAGGGTAGCGGGAGGGCAAGAGACCCAGTACTTC. The rearrangement joins TRBV29-1 to TRBJ2-5; TRBD2 matches 11 bases. Germline CDR1 SQVTM, CDR2 ANQGSEA. The CDR3 runs 15 residues. Trimming took 6 bases from V and 2 from J; bases not matched to a gene: 8.